This is a list of T cell receptor beta chains from one sample in a study of identical twins. In TCRdb, the 5' RACE reads were re-called with MiXCR into one record per CDR3 protein. This sample has about 890,000 distinct CDR3 sequences; over 9% occur once, and the top ten carry around 1.6%. The data also belong to a second study, concerning yellow fever vaccine responses in identical twins.

The sequenced sample was PBMCs. These receptors were obtained from a woman under 30 in good health. Both conserved end residues are part of each CDR3. Clone size is given for some rows only: seen once, a few or many times, or a class if the clone is expanded.

clone size	V gene	J gene	CDR3 protein
many	TRBV4-1	TRBJ1-2	CASSQRDRDRYGYTF
-	TRBV11-3	TRBJ2-2	CASTLGAIHTGELFF
-	TRBV7-8	TRBJ2-2	CASSSSRGSSGGELFF
-	TRBV6-1	TRBJ1-2	CASRPNDIYGYTF
few	TRBV5-1	TRBJ2-5	CASSQRTTQETQYF
-	TRBV12-5	TRBJ1-1	CASGLFVWQGGGTEAFF
-	TRBV12-3/TRBV12-4	TRBJ2-2	CASSLGVSRGSSTGELFF
many	TRBV11-2	TRBJ2-2	CASSLVRVNTGELFF
few	TRBV15	TRBJ2-7	CATSRGDRSGEQYF
few	TRBV7-3	TRBJ2-5	CASSPGQGRTQYF
-	TRBV12-3/TRBV12-4	TRBJ2-1	CVSSSGWWEQFF
many	TRBV4-1	TRBJ2-7	CASSQGDTFAGGPWYEQYF